The TCR beta chain described here comes from a study of cytomegalovirus exposure and HLA in healthy donors. Study-level background: Membership in the Caucasian-associated ancestry cluster was found for about four fifths of roughly 360 genotyped donors. Study outcomes and limitations: Cytomegalovirus-associated status was assigned to approximately 160 TCR beta chains. With later analysis, a missense DCLRE1C variant became linked to TCR beta V- and J-gene trimming. Researchers reported that a few CMV-associated chains were confirmed in vitro as CMV antigen-specific.

Use of 60 Vbeta and 13 Jbeta primers characterized the PCR. Repertoires were generated with immunoSEQ multiplex PCR, while TCRdb's copy carries only in-frame clones and drops some. The sample records 90,000 to 130,000 clones, over 65% being singletons. A word on this clone: Its antigen is still unknown.

CDR1 and CDR2 (germline): MNHEY, SVGAGI. CDR3 length: 14 residues. V was clipped by 0 bases and J by 7 bases, with 10 bases between them. The chain recombines TRBV6-5 with TRBJ2-1; D remains ambiguous. The sequence derives from a woman in her twenties or thirties in good health and CMV-seronegative. The sequenced material came from PBMCs. CDR3 nucleotide sequence: TGTGCCAGCAGTTACTCCCCTTTGGAGAATGAGCAGTTCTTC. It translates to CASSYSPLENEQFF.